The text below deals with one T cell receptor (beta chain). This specimen belongs to a study of blood T cell repertoires in COVID-19. Trimming stripped 0 bases from V and 8 bases from J, with 10 bases between. CDR1 is LNHNV and CDR2 is YYDKDF in the germline V gene (reference sequence). There are 13 residues in the CDR3. Only in-frame clones appear in the TCRdb table, and some are missing; sequencing was by immunoSEQ multiplex PCR. The table records over 600,000 clones, approximately 90% of them present only once. The specimen was peripheral blood. The clonotype was recovered from a woman under 30 with acute or convalescent COVID-19. The rearrangement uses TRBV15 and TRBJ1-2, with unresolved D. CDR3: CATSRDWTSGYTF. The CDR3, as DNA: TGTGCCACCAGCAGAGATTGGACTAGCGGCTACACCTTC.